The sequence of this TCR beta chain was determined in a study of blood T cell repertoires in COVID-19. Study details: The United States, Italy and Spain supplied acute and convalescent COVID-19 samples. PBMCs, B-cell-depleted T cells, or T cells were the source of the cDNA or gDNA that made up the material.

V lost 2 bases, J lost 8 bases, and 10 bases stayed unmatched. The CDR3 contains 16 residues. Germline CDR1 LGHNA, CDR2 YSLEER. As handled by the study authors: Reference gene primer amplification in the assay estimated nucleated cell counts. Sequencing was performed with immunoSEQ multiplex PCR; in TCRdb, only in-frame clones are kept and a portion is missing. V, J and clone size are those of that table, while D and trimming were read from the DNA. The data show around 250,000 clones, with around 81% seen just once and 4% to 5.5% held by the top ten. Sequenced sample: peripheral blood. This TCR was sampled from a man in his forties or fifties with active or convalescent COVID-19. This chain uses TRBV4-3 with TRBJ2-1, with 9 bases aligning to TRBD1. CDR3 in amino acids: CASSQLGQGPLHEQFF. CDR3 nucleotides: TGCGCCAGCAGCCAACTGGGACAGGGTCCACTCCATGAGCAGTTCTTC.